This record concerns one T cell receptor beta chain sequence. Per germline, CDR1 MDHEN and CDR2 SYDVKM. V was clipped by 4 bases and J by 4 bases, with 14 bases between them. CDR3 length: 15 amino acids. These data are taken from a study of blood T cell repertoires in COVID-19. In the original processing: Reference gene primers were amplified, and this amplification served to estimate nucleated cell counts. The repertoire was sequenced with immunoSEQ multiplex PCR; TCRdb's copy has only in-frame clones and lacks some. That table supplies the V and J calls and clone size; D and trimming were determined from the DNA. The repertoire consists of about 140,000 clones, with 86% occurring once and the leading ten covering 7% to 10%.

The clonotype was recovered from a woman in her sixties with acute or convalescent COVID-19. V usage is TRBV28 and J usage is TRBJ1-5, with a weak D call TRBD1 (6 bases). Sequencing input: peripheral blood. CDR3 bases: TGTGCCAGCAGTTCCCCAGGACAGCTAAATCAGCCCCAGCATTTT. Translation gives CASSSPGQLNQPQHF. The full variable domain, in which reference TRBV28 and TRBJ1-5 provide the parts outside the CDR3, is DVKVTQSSRYLVKRTGEKVFLECVQDMDHENMFWYRQDPGLGLRLIYFSYDVKMKEKGDIPEGYSVSREKKERFSLILESASTNQTSMYLCASSSPGQLNQPQHFGDGTRLSIL.